This note documents a single T cell receptor (beta chain) sequence. This clone was seen a handful of times. Its binding antigen is unknown. Per-base qualities were not stored, and no clone one base away is much larger. This entry belongs to a study of blood T cell repertoires in COVID-19 (dated by TCRdb to 2020 to 2021). The study in broad terms: Samples from collaborators originated in the United States, Italy and Spain and spanned both the acute and convalescent phases of COVID-19. The repertoires were released in a freely available public database intended as a resource for research on the immune response to SARS-CoV-2. A de-identified subject ID, COVID-19 status, age in years and sex were almost always included in the sample metadata. The material from the prospective study consisted of cDNA or gDNA derived from T cells, B-cell-depleted T cells, or PBMCs. Subjects who had been exposed to COVID-19, were actively infected with it, or had recovered from it provided the deeply sampled blood TCRbeta repertoires that made up the dataset. Where available, HLA class I and class II types were taken from metadata supplied by the sample provider and were not determined by assay-based typing. The samples were drawn from two sources: the first 160 participants of the ongoing ImmuneRACE study, and fewer than 1,500 subjects contributed by 6 global collaborators.

Trimmed from V: 3 bases; trimmed from J: 11 bases; junction bases lacking a gene match: 5. The CDR3 runs 13 residues from the cysteine to the phenylalanine. The CDR3 DNA has 39 bases and is translated from base 1. Per the germline V gene, SGDLS is the CDR1 and YYNGEE is the CDR2. The immunoSEQ Assay, a bias-controlled multiplex PCR, was used to amplify TCRbeta CDR3 regions from genomic DNA. Concerning the study's data processing: Within the assay, amplification of reference gene primers was used to estimate how many nucleated cells each sample contained. To quantify the absolute abundance of each unique TCRbeta CDR3 rearrangement, sequence reads were collapsed and filtered. For each sample, productive Simpson clonality was calculated as the square root of Simpson's diversity index over productive rearrangements. TCRdb mirrors the immuneACCESS table, restricted to in-frame sequences. Some clones are absent from its copies; in checked studies, under half trace to an unresolved V gene, and the reason for the others is unknown. The DNA gave D and trimming, while V, J and clone size come from that table. This sample gives under 250,000 clones in total; about 80% of them show up just once. Jointly, the top ten make up around 4% of the sample.

Whole blood was collected in K2EDTA tubes by collaborating institutions according to the institutions' own protocols. For TCRbeta analysis, collaborator samples were shipped as frozen whole blood, as isolated PBMCs, or as DNA extracted from either sample type. Summary of the overall study and its limitations: The quantity of clinical and demographic metadata differed by source and by participant and was supplied without curation.

Material for sequencing was peripheral blood. The TCR originated in a man aged 50-59 years with active or convalescent COVID-19. The rearrangement joined TRBV9 to TRBJ1-6, and 7 junction bases match TRBD1. The CDR3 protein: CASSGQGLTPLHF. Here is the DNA: TGTGCCAGCAGCGGACAGGGCCTAACACCCCTCCACTTT.